This entry lists 32 T cell receptor beta chains sequenced from one sample in a study of post-analysis software for immune sequencing data (dated by TCRdb to the mid-2010s). General findings and caveats noted by the study authors: Patients showed significantly higher frequencies than controls for 4 or 5 TRBV segments, among them TRBV5-6, TRBV5-1 and TRBV20-1.

Library preparation employed PCR. The sequencing machine was an Illumina HiSeq 2500. Unique molecular identifiers were incorporated into TCR beta cDNA libraries to reduce PCR and sequencing biases. TCRdb ran its own pipeline on the public reads, namely fastp trimming at Q25 and MiXCR clone calling, and kept in-frame beta chains. All rows with the same CDR3 protein become a single entry with the most common DNA and genes. Present in this sample are about 540,000 distinct CDR3 sequences, 30% to 40% of which were seen just once. The ten largest clones add up to about 5.6% of the sample. Their specific antigens are unknown. The sample comprised blood. These receptors originate from a girl aged 2-17 years with multiple sclerosis.

This chain joins TRBV9 and TRBJ2-5; maybe TRBD2 (6 bases). The CDR3 runs to 14 residues. CDR1 and CDR2 (germline): SGDLS, YYNGEE. Trimming pared 4 bases from V and 11 bases from J, leaving 21 bases between. CDR3 bases: TGTGCCAGCAGCCGATCTGGGGGGTACAATGAGCAGTACTTC. Translating it yields CASSRSGGYNEQYF.

CDR3 protein: CASSPLDRGNTEAFF. In DNA form, the CDR3 reads TGCGCCAGCAGCCCTTTAGACAGGGGGAACACTGAAGCTTTCTTT. The J gene is TRBJ1-1, the V gene TRBV4-1; 8 positions match TRBD1. This CDR3 spans 15 amino acids. The germline gives CDR1 MGHRA, CDR2 YSYEKL. Germline trimming cut 4 bases from V and 1 base from J; bases unmatched to any gene: 5.

This clonotype came up a few times. This rearrangement joins TRBV6-5 to TRBJ2-5; TRBD2 matches at 11 bases. Germline V gene sequence: CDR1 MNHEY, CDR2 SVGAGI. This CDR3 has 17 amino acids. The junction had 9 bases not matched to a gene; V was cut back by 1 base and J by 5 bases. For the CDR3, the DNA is TGTGCCAGCAGTTACTTGGGACTAGCGGAGGCACGGGAGACCCAGTACTTC. It specifies CASSYLGLAEARETQYF.

CDR3 coding DNA: TGCAGCGTCCTAGCGGACCAAGAGACCCAGTACTTC. Its protein product is CSVLADQETQYF. The chain carries TRBV29-1 and TRBJ2-5; 7 nucleotides align to TRBD2. CDR1 is SQVTM, CDR2 ANQGSEA, per germline. V shed 6 bases, J shed 0 bases, and the junction held 1 base outside the gene matches. The CDR3 sequence is 12 residues long.

This rearrangement joins TRBV20-1 to TRBJ2-3; D ambiguous. The CDR3 totals 13 residues. Germline lookup yields CDR1 DFQATT and CDR2 SNEGSKA (reference sequence). V gave up 5 bases and J gave up 2 bases, with 11 bases separating them. The CDR3 bases are TGCAGTGCTGTTCGACACCTCACAGATACGCAGTATTTT. Protein sequence: CSAVRHLTDTQYF.

This sequence joins TRBV6-1 and TRBJ2-6; 10 nucleotides line up with TRBD2. The V segment lost 5 bases and the J segment 0 bases; nucleotides outside the gene matches: 7. Germline V gene data show CDR1 as MNHNS and CDR2 as SASEGT. This CDR3 contains 18 residues. CDR3 residues: CASSQIAGGYSGANVLTF. The CDR3 nucleotides read TGTGCCAGCAGTCAAATAGCGGGGGGCTACTCTGGGGCCAACGTCCTGACTTTC.

The chain links TRBV5-1 to TRBJ2-3, with unresolved D. CDR1 and CDR2 from the germline V gene are SGHRS and YFSETQ. Trimming removed 6 bases from V and 10 bases from J, with 24 bases in between. The CDR3 has 15 residues. CDR3 DNA: TGCGCCAGCATGGTAAGGGCTGAAGGCGCCCCTCCGCAGTATTTT. This gives the protein CASMVRAEGAPPQYF.

Only a few counts were recorded for this clonotype. The chain combines TRBV7-3 with TRBJ2-5, with 7 bases aligning to TRBD2. Germline CDR1 is SGHTA and CDR2 is FQGTGA. This CDR3 contains 15 residues. Unmatched junction bases numbered 6, after V lost 0 bases and J lost 5 bases. This CDR3 is CASSLTRRGWETQYF. Written as DNA, the CDR3 is TGTGCCAGCAGCTTAACAAGGCGGGGGTGGGAGACCCAGTACTTC.

The V gene is TRBV24-1, the J gene TRBJ2-1; 8 bases agree with TRBD1. The CDR3 runs 13 residues. CDR1 KGHDR and CDR2 SFDVKD come from the germline V gene. V lost 7 bases and J lost 13; bases outside the gene matches: 11. CDR3 sequence reads: CATSPRGQETQFF. CDR3 DNA sequence: TGTGCCACCAGCCCCAGGGGGCAAGAGACCCAGTTCTTC.

This chain links TRBV12-3 or TRBV12-4 with TRBJ2-5; 14 bases agree with TRBD2. The CDR3 is made up of 17 amino acids. The V gene end was trimmed by 3 bases and the J gene end by 2 bases; junction bases not matched to a gene: 5. CDR3 residues: CASSFAGLAGAQETQYF. DNA of the CDR3: TGTGCCAGCAGTTTTGCGGGACTAGCGGGGGCACAAGAGACCCAGTACTTC.

This clonotype was counted between two and nine times. The V call is TRBV20-1, the J call TRBJ1-2, with TRBD1 identical over 7 bases. This CDR3 contains 16 residues. Per the germline V gene, CDR1 is DFQATT and CDR2 is SNEGSKA (reference sequence). V was pared by 1 base and J by 1 base, with 9 bases of the junction left unmatched. The CDR3 DNA reads as TGCAGTGCTAGAGGCGGGATAACAGGGGATAACTATGGCTACACCTTC. This encodes CSARGGITGDNYGYTF.

This chain joins TRBV5-5 and TRBJ1-2; D not resolved. Germline values: CDR1 SGHKS, CDR2 YYEKEE (reference sequence). V was cut by 4 bases and J by 12 bases, with 19 bases left in between. CDR3 length equals 13 residues. CDR3 in amino acids: CASSGGGAGSDTF. CDR3 in DNA: TGTGCCAGCAGCGGAGGTGGCGCTGGCTCGGACACCTTC.

The chain joins TRBV12-3 or TRBV12-4 to TRBJ1-2, with TRBD1 as a possible D gene (6 bases). V dropped 3 bases and J dropped 2 bases, with 10 bases sitting between them. The CDR3 is 14 residues long. CDR3 amino acids: CASSFRGGNYGYTF. DNA for the CDR3: TGTGCCAGCAGTTTTAGAGGGGGGAACTATGGCTACACCTTC.

This clonotype occurred many times. The chain has TRBV10-2 and TRBJ2-7, with TRBD2 matching 10 bases. The V and J ends lost 6 bases and 1 base, in that order; junction bases with no gene match: 3. The length of the CDR3 is 14 residues. Germline CDR1 reads WSHSY; CDR2 reads SAAADI. The CDR3 is CASRAGLASYEQYF. CDR3 DNA: TGCGCCAGCAGAGCGGGACTAGCGTCCTACGAGCAGTACTTC.

This clonotype showed up just a few times. The chain uses TRBV7-3 and TRBJ2-3; the D call may be TRBD1 or TRBD2 (7 bases each). The CDR3 extends over 16 amino acids. V was shortened by 5 bases and J by 0 bases, with 15 bases between the two germline ends. The germline V gene has CDR1 SGHTA and CDR2 FQGTGA. The CDR3 here is CASSPGRGRSTDTQYF. CDR3 in DNA: TGTGCCAGCAGCCCAGGGAGGGGGCGCAGCACAGATACGCAGTATTTT.

The chain joins TRBV9 to TRBJ1-6; D remains ambiguous. CDR3 length equals 14 residues. The germline CDR1 and CDR2 sequences are SGDLS and YYNGEE. V lost 2 bases and J 7 bases, leaving 10 bases between the germline ends. The CDR3 DNA sequence: TGTGCCAGCAGCGTCAGATTACTGAATTCACCCCTCCACTTT. Amino acids: CASSVRLLNSPLHF.

This clonotype was counted between two and nine times. The V and J genes are TRBV20-1 and TRBJ1-2; the D is unclear. Germline CDR1 reads DFQATT; CDR2 reads SNEGSKA (reference sequence). The length of the CDR3 is 14 residues. Trimming left V 3 bases short and J 1 base short, with 12 bases between. The CDR3 spells CSARTPTSNYGYTF. CDR3 DNA sequence: TGCAGTGCTAGGACACCCACAAGTAACTATGGCTACACCTTC.

This clonotype was seen only a few times. The chain is built from TRBV7-9 and TRBJ2-5; TRBD2 matches at 7 bases. After removal of 2 bases from V and 5 bases from J, the junction contained 8 bases not matched to a gene. Germline loops: CDR1 SEHNR, CDR2 FQNEAQ (reference sequence). The length of the CDR3 is 15 residues. CDR3 DNA: TGTGCCAGCAGCTTACACTCCGGGGAGGGGGAGACCCAGTACTTC. Its protein is CASSLHSGEGETQYF.

The table lists this clonotype with a few counts. The chain joins TRBV10-3 to TRBJ1-2; TRBD1 might be the D (5 bases). CDR1 is ENHRY and CDR2 is SYGVKD in the germline V gene. The CDR3 has 14 amino acids. The ends were cut back, 2 bases at V and 4 bases at J, with 11 bases in the middle. In nucleotides, the CDR3 is TGTGCCATCAGTGAGAACAAAGGGGTCTATGGCTACACCTTC. Amino acids: CAISENKGVYGYTF.

Details on this clonotype: The junction departs from germline at one end; a sequencing error may be responsible. The chain uses TRBV7-3 and TRBJ2-1; D may be TRBD2 (5 bases). Germline V gene data show CDR1 as SGHTA and CDR2 as FQGTGA. The CDR3 is 14 amino acids. CDR3 sequence (DNA): TGTGCCAGCAGTTTAATCGGGGTATGCAATGAGCAGTTCTTC. It specifies CASSLIGVCNEQFF.

The chain recombines TRBV12-3 or TRBV12-4 with TRBJ2-1; TRBD1 matches at 7 bases. The V gene end was trimmed by 6 bases and the J gene end by 4 bases; junction bases not matched to a gene: 6. The CDR3 runs 14 residues. CDR3 sequence: CASSGTDYYNEQFF. The DNA for the CDR3 is TGTGCCAGCAGCGGGACAGACTATTACAATGAGCAGTTCTTC.

The chain employs TRBV6-5 and TRBJ1-2; maybe TRBD1 (5 bases). The V and J ends lost 4 bases and 5 bases respectively, with 20 bases between them. This CDR3 has 16 residues. From germline, CDR1 is MNHEY and CDR2 SVGAGI. The CDR3: CASSFSGEAGKYGYTF. CDR3 bases: TGTGCCAGCAGTTTTTCCGGTGAGGCAGGGAAGTATGGCTACACCTTC.

This clonotype was observed once. V gene TRBV2 combines with J gene TRBJ1-2; D not certain. Germline values: CDR1 SNHLY, CDR2 FYNNEI. The CDR3 is made up of 16 amino acids. V lost 6 bases and J 5 bases, leaving 22 bases between the germline ends. The CDR3 DNA follows: TGTGCCAGCAGGCTCTCCGGGAGCCTACCTCCTTATGGCTACACCTTC. It is translated as CASRLSGSLPPYGYTF. The variable domain in full, completed from reference TRBV2 and TRBJ1-2, reads EPEVTQTPSHQVTQMGQEVILRCVPISNHLYFYWYRQILGQKVEFLVSFYNNEISEKSEIFDDQFSVERPDGSNFTLKIRSTKLEDSAMYFCASRLSGSLPPYGYTFGSGTRLTVV.

This clonotype was observed a few times. This sequence joins TRBV20-1 and TRBJ2-5; TRBD2 aligns across 7 bases. J was trimmed by 4 bases and V by 0 bases; bases with no gene match: 14. From germline, CDR1 is DFQATT and CDR2 SNEGSKA (reference sequence). The CDR3 totals 17 residues. CDR3 sequence: CSARDGNGEGLSETQYF. The CDR3 coding sequence is TGCAGTGCTAGAGATGGGAACGGGGAGGGGCTATCAGAGACCCAGTACTTC.

Many counts were recorded for this clonotype. The rearrangement uses TRBV5-1 and TRBJ2-1, with D unclear. V was trimmed by 2 bases and J by 0 bases, leaving 6 bases between them. Germline loops: CDR1 SGHRS, CDR2 YFSETQ. This CDR3 spans 14 amino acids. The CDR3: CASSFTSSYNEQFF. The CDR3 nucleotides are TGCGCCAGCAGCTTTACGAGCTCCTACAATGAGCAGTTCTTC.

The chain combines TRBV12-3 or TRBV12-4 with TRBJ1-5, with D unclear. V lost 2 bases to trimming and J lost 4 bases, with 15 bases between them. The CDR3 consists of 16 residues. The CDR3 nucleotides read TGTGCCAGCAGTTTACGGGCAGGCGTTGATAATCAGCCCCAGCATTTT. It is translated as CASSLRAGVDNQPQHF.

This clonotype has more than one count but fewer than ten. The chain uses TRBV5-1 and TRBJ2-5; D is ambiguous. This CDR3 is 15 amino acids long. CDR1 SGHRS and CDR2 YFSETQ come from the germline V gene. The V gene lost 4 bases and the J gene lost 2 bases, with 15 bases spanning the gap. CDR3 loop: CASSTSRTSQETQYF. For the CDR3, the DNA is TGCGCCAGCAGCACATCTAGGACCTCTCAAGAGACCCAGTACTTC.

V and J are TRBV12-3 or TRBV12-4 and TRBJ1-5; the match to TRBD1 covers 8 bases. V lost 5 bases to trimming and J lost 3 bases; unmatched junction nucleotides: 3. The CDR3 runs 14 residues. The CDR3 sequence is CASSGDRINQPQHF. CDR3 bases: TGTGCCAGCAGTGGGGACAGGATCAATCAGCCCCAGCATTTT.

The chain combines TRBV7-2 with TRBJ2-3, with TRBD1 as a possible D gene (5 bases). CDR1 SGHTA and CDR2 FQGNSA come from the germline V gene. This CDR3 contains 15 residues. With 5 bases removed from V and 0 bases from J, the gap between germline ends came to 12 bases. The CDR3 DNA follows: TGTGCCAGCAGCAACCCTGGGGCTAGCACAGATACGCAGTATTTT. Translating gives CASSNPGASTDTQYF.

V gene TRBV4-1 combines with J gene TRBJ1-2; 9 bases match TRBD1. The CDR3 runs 14 residues. V trimming: 0 bases; J trimming: 8 bases; junction bases outside the gene matches: 4. Germline CDR1 reads MGHRA; CDR2 reads YSYEKL. The CDR3: CASSQEGQGWGYTF. DNA for the CDR3: TGCGCCAGCAGCCAAGAGGGACAGGGCTGGGGCTACACCTTC.

This clonotype was seen only a few times. The chain is built from TRBV12-3 or TRBV12-4 and TRBJ1-4, with D perhaps TRBD1 (6 bases). The CDR3 loop spans 17 amino acids. The V end was cut by 5 bases, the J end by 1 base, with 17 bases between. DNA of the CDR3: TGTGCCAGCAGTCCCGGGACATACTCTGGAACTAATGAAAAACTGTTTTTT. It codes for CASSPGTYSGTNEKLFF.

V is TRBV10-2 and J is TRBJ2-3; 11 nucleotides agree with TRBD2. After removal of 5 bases from V and 0 bases from J, the junction contained 7 bases not matched to a gene. CDR3 length equals 17 residues. CDR1 is WSHSY and CDR2 is SAAADI in the germline V gene. The CDR3 protein is CASSNRGLAASTDTQYF. The CDR3 DNA is TGCGCCAGCAGTAACAGGGGACTAGCGGCAAGCACAGATACGCAGTATTTT.